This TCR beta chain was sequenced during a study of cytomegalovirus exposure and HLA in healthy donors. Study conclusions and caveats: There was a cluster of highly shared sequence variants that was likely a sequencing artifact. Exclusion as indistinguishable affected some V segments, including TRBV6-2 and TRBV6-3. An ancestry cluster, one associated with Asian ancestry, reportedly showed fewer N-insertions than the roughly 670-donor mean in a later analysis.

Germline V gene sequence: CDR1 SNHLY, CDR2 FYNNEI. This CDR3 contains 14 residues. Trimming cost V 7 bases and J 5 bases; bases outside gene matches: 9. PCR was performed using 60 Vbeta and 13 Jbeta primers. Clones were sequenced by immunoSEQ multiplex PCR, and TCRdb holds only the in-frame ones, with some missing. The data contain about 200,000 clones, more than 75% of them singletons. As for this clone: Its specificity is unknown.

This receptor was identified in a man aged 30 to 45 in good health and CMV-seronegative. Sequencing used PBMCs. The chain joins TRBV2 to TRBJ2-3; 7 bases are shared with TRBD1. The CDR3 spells CASKRTGPKDTQYF. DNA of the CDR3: TGTGCCAGCAAGCGGACAGGACCGAAAGATACGCAGTATTTT.